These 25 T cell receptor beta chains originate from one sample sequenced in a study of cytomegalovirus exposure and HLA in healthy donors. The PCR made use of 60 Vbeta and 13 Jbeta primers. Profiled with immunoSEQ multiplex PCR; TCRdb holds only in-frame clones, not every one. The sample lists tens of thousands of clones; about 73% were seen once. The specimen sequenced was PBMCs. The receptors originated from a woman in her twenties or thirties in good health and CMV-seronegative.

Here the CDR3 DNA reads TGTGCCAGCAGTCGCACAGGGTTTAACTATGGCTACACCTTC. It encodes CASSRTGFNYGYTF. V and J are TRBV7-9 and TRBJ1-2; D perhaps matches TRBD1 (6 bases). Germline assignment: CDR1 SEHNR and CDR2 FQNEAQ (reference sequence). V was clipped by 6 bases and J by 1 base, with 12 bases between them. CDR3 size: 14 residues.

The CDR3 nucleotides are TGTGCCAGCAGCTCAGACCCGGGACAGGGAACTGTGACTAATGAAAAACTGTTTTTT. The encoded protein is CASSSDPGQGTVTNEKLFF. The rearrangement uses TRBV9 and TRBJ1-4, with 9 bases lining up with TRBD1. This CDR3 is built from 19 residues. V shed 4 bases and J 2 bases; nucleotides not matched to a gene: 15. Germline loops: CDR1 SGDLS, CDR2 YYNGEE.

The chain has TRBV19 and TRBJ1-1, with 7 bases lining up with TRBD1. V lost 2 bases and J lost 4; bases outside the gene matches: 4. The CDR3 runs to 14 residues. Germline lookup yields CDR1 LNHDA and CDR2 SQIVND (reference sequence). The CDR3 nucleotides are TGTGCCAGTAGTATAACAGGGGCGAGCACTGAAGCTTTCTTT. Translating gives CASSITGASTEAFF. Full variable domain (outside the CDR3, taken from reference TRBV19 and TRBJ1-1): DGGITQSPKYLFRKEGQNVTLSCEQNLNHDAMYWYRQDPGQGLRLIYYSQIVNDFQKGDIAEGYSVSREKKESFPLTVTSAQKNPTAFYLCASSITGASTEAFFGQGTRLTVV.

The CDR3 loop reads CASTPRMAGWSYTF. In DNA form, the CDR3 reads TGTGCCAGCACCCCGAGGATGGCAGGGTGGAGCTACACCTTC. The chain employs TRBV2 and TRBJ1-2; D might be TRBD1 (5 bases). Looked up from germline, CDR1 is SNHLY and CDR2 is FYNNEI. The V gene lost 7 bases and the J gene lost 9 bases, with 21 bases spanning the gap. This CDR3 has 14 residues.

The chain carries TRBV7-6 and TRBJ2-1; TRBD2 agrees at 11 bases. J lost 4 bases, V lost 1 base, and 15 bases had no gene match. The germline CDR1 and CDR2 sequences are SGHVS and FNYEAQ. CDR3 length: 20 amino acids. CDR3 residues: CASSLEVFGSGGARYNEQFF. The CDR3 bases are TGTGCCAGCAGCTTAGAAGTATTTGGTAGCGGGGGGGCCCGTTACAATGAGCAGTTCTTC. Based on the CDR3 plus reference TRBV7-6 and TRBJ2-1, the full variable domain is GAGVSQSPRYKVTKRGQDVALRCDPISGHVSLYWYRQALGQGPEFLTYFNYEAQQDKSGLPNDRFSAERPEGSISTLTIQRTEQRDSAMYRCASSLEVFGSGGARYNEQFFGPGTRLTVL.

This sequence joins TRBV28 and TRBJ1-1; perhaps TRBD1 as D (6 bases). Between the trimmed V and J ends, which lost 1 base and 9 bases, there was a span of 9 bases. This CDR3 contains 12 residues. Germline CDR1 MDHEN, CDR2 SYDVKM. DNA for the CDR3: TGTGCCAGCAGTTTATTCGGGGGGCAAGCTTTCTTT. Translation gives CASSLFGGQAFF. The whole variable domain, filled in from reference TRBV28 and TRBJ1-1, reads DVKVTQSSRYLVKRTGEKVFLECVQDMDHENMFWYRQDPGLGLRLIYFSYDVKMKEKGDIPEGYSVSREKKERFSLILESASTNQTSMYLCASSLFGGQAFFGQGTRLTVV.

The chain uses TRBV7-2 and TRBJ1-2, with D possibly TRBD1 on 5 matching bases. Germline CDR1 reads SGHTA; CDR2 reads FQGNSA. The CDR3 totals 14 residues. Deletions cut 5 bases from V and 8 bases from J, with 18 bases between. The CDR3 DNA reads TGTGCCAGCAGCGTCAGCAGGGTTTTGGGAGGCTACACCTTC. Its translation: CASSVSRVLGGYTF.

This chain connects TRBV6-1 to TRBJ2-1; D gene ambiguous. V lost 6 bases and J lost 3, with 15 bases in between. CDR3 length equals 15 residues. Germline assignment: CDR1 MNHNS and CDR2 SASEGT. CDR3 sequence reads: CASSYAVGGYNEQFF. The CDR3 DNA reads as TGTGCCAGCAGCTACGCGGTCGGTGGCTACAATGAGCAGTTCTTC.

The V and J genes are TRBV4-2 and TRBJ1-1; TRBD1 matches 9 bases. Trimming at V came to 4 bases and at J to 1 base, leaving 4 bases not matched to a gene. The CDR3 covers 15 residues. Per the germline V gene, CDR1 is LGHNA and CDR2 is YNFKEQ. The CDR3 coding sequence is TGTGCCAGCAGCCTACCGGGACAGGGGAACACTGAAGCTTTCTTT. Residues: CASSLPGQGNTEAFF.

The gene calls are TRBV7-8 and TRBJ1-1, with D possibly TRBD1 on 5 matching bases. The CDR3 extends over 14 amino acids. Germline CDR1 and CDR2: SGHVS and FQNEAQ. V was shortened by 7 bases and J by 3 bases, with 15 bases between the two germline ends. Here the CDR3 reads CASTDQGPDTEAFF. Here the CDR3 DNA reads TGTGCCAGCACCGACCAGGGCCCAGACACTGAAGCTTTCTTT.

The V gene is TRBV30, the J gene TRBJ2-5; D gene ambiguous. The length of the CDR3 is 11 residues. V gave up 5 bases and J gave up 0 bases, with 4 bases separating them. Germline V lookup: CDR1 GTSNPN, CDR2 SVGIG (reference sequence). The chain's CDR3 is CAWLYQETQYF. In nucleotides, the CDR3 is TGTGCCTGGCTGTACCAAGAGACCCAGTACTTC.

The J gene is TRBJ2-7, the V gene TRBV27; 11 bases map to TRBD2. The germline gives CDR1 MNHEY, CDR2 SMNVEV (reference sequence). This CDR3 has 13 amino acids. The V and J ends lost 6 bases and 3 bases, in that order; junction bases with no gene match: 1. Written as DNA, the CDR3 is TGTGCCAGCAGGGGACTAGCGGACTACGAGCAGTACTTC. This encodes CASRGLADYEQYF.

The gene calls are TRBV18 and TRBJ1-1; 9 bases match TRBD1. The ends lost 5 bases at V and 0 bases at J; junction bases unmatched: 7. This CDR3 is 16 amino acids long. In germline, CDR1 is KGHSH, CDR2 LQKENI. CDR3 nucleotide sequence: TGTGCCAGCTCATCGACAGGGGGATCCATGAACACTGAAGCTTTCTTT. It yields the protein CASSSTGGSMNTEAFF. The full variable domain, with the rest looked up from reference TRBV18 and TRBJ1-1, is NAGVMQNPRHLVRRRGQEARLRCSPMKGHSHVYWYRQLPEEGLKFMVYLQKENIIDESGMPKERFSAEFPKEGPSILRIQQVVRGDSAAYFCASSSTGGSMNTEAFFGQGTRLTVV.

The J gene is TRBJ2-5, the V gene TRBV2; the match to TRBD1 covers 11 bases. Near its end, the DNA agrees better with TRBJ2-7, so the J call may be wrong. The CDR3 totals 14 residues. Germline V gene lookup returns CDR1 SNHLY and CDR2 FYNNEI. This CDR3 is CASRPGQGGNEQYF. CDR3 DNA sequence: TGTGCCAGCAGACCGGGACAGGGGGGCAACGAGCAGTACTTC.

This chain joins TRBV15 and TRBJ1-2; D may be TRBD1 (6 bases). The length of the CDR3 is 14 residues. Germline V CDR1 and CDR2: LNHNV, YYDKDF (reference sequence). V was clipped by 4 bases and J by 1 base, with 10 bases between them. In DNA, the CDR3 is TGTGCCACCAGCAAGGACAGAAGTAACTATGGCTACACCTTC. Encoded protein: CATSKDRSNYGYTF.

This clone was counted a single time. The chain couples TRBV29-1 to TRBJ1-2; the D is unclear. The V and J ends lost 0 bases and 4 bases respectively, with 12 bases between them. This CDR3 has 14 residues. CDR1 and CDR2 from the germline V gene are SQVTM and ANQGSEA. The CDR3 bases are TGCAGCGTTGAAGAGGTAGAGCTCCCCTATGGCTACACCTTC. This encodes CSVEEVELPYGYTF.

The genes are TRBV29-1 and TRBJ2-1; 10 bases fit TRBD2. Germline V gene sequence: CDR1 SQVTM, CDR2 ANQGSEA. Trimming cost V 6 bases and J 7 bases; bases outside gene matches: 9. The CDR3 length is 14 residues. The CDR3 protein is CSVLGPSGGNEQFF. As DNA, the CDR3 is TGCAGCGTCCTGGGACCTAGCGGGGGAAATGAGCAGTTCTTC.

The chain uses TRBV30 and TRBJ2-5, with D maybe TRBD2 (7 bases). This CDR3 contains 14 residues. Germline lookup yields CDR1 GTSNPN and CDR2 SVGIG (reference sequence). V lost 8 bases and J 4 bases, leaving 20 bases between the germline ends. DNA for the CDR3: TGTGCCGGACAGTTTAGCGGGTTGGGAGAGACCCAGTACTTC. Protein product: CAGQFSGLGETQYF.

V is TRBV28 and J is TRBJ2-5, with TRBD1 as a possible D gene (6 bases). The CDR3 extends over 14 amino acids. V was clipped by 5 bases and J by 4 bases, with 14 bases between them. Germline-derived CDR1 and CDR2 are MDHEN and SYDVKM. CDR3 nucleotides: TGTGCCAGCAGTCCCCCACAGGGAATAGAGACCCAGTACTTC. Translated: CASSPPQGIETQYF.

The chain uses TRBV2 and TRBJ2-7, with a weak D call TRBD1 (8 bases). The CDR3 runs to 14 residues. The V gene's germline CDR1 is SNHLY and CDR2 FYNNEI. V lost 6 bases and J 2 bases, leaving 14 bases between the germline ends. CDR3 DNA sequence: TGTGCCAGCAGCGACAGGGGACTAACCTACGAGCAGTACTTC. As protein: CASSDRGLTYEQYF.

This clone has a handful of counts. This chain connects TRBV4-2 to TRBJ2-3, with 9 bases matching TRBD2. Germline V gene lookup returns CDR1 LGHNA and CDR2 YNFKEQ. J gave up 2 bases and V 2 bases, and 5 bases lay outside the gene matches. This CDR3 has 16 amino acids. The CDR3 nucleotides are TGTGCCAGCAGCCAAAAGCGGGAGGCAAACACAGATACGCAGTATTTT. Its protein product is CASSQKREANTDTQYF.

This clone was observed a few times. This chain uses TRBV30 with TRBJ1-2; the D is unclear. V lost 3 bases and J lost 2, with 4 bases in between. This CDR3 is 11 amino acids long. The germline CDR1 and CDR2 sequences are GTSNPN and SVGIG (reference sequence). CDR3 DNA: TGTGCCTGGAGCAGAAACTATGGCTACACCTTC. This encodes CAWSRNYGYTF.

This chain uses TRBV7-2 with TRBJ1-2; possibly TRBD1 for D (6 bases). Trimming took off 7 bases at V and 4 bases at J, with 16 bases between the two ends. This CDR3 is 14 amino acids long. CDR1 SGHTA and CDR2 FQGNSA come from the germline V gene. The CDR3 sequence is CASTTWIGGYGYTF. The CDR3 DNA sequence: TGTGCCAGCACCACCTGGATAGGGGGCTATGGCTACACCTTC.

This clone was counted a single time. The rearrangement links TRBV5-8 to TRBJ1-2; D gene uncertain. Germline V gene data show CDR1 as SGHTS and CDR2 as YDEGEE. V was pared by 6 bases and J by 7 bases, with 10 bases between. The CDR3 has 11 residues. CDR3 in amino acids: CASTRELGYTF. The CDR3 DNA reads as TGTGCCAGCACCCGCGAACTTGGCTACACCTTC.

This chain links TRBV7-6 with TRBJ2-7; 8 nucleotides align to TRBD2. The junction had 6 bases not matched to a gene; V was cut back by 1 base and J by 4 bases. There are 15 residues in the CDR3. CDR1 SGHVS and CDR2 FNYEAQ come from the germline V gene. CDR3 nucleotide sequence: TGTGCCAGCAGCTTAGATCCTCCTAGCGGGTACGAGCAGTACTTC. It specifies CASSLDPPSGYEQYF.